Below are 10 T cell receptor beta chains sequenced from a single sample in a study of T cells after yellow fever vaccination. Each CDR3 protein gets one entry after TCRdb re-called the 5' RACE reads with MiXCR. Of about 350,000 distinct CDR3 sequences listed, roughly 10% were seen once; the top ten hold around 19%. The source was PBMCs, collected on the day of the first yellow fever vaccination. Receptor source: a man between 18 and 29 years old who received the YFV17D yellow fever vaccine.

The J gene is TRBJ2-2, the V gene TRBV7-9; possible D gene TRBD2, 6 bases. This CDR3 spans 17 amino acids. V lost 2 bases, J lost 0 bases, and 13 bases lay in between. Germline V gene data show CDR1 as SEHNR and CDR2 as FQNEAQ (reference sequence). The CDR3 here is CASSLRLGGTNTGELFF. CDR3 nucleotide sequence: TGTGCCAGCAGCTTACGGTTGGGCGGGACGAACACCGGGGAGCTGTTTTTT.

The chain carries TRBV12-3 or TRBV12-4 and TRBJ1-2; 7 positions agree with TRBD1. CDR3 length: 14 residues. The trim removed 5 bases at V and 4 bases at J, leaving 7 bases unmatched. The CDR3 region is CASSQGEMGYGYTF. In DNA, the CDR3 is TGTGCCAGCAGTCAGGGGGAGATGGGCTATGGCTACACCTTC.

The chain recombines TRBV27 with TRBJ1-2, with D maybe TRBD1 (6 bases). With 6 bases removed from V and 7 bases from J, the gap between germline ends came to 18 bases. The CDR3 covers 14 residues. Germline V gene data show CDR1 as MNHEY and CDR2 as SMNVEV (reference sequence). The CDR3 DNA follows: TGTGCCAGCAGCCAAGCACCGGGGGGCTTTGGCTACACCTTC. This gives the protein CASSQAPGGFGYTF.

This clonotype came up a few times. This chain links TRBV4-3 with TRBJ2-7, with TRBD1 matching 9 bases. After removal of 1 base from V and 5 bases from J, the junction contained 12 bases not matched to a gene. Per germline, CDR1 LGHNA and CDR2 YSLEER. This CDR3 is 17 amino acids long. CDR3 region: CASSQAPPGQGLHEQYF. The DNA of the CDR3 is TGCGCCAGCAGCCAAGCCCCTCCGGGACAGGGTCTCCACGAGCAGTACTTC.

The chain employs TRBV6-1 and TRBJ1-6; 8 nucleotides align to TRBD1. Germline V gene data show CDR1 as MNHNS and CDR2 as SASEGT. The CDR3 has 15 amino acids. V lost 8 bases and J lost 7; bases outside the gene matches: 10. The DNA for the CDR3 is TGTGCCAGCGGGCGGACAGGGTCTAGAAATTCACCCCTCCACTTT. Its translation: CASGRTGSRNSPLHF.

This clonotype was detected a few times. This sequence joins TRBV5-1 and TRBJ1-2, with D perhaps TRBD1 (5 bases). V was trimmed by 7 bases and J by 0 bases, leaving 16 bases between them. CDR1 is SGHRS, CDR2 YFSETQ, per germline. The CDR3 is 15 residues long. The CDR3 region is CASHRGDSTNYGYTF. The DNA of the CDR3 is TGCGCCAGCCATCGGGGGGACTCAACTAACTATGGCTACACCTTC.

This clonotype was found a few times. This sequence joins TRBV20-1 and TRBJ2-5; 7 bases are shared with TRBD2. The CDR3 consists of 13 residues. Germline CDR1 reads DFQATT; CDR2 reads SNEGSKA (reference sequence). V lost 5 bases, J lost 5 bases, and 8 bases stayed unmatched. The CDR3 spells CSASERGIETQYF. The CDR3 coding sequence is TGCAGTGCTTCCGAGCGGGGTATCGAGACCCAGTACTTC.

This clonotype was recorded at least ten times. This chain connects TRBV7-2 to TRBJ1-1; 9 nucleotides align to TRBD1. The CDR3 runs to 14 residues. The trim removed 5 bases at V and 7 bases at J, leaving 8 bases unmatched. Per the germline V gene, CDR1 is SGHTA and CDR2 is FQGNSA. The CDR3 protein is CASSTRQGEVEAFF. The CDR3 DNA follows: TGTGCCAGCAGCACCAGACAGGGGGAGGTTGAAGCTTTCTTT.

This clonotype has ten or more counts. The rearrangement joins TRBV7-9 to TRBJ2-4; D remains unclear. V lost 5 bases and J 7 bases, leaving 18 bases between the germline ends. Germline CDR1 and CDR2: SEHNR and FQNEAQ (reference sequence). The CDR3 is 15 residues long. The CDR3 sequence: CASSRPGLEPNIQYF. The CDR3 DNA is TGTGCCAGCAGCCGACCGGGCCTCGAACCCAACATTCAGTACTTC.

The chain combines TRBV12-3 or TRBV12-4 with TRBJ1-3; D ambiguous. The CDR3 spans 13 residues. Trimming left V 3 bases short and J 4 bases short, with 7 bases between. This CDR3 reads CASSLAGGNTIYF. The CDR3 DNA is TGTGCCAGCAGTTTGGCGGGCGGAAACACCATATATTTT.